A single sample gave rise to the 16 T cell receptor beta chains below, sequenced in a study of cytomegalovirus exposure and HLA in healthy donors. The PCR employed 60 Vbeta primers together with 13 Jbeta primers. Some clones are missing from TCRdb's copy, which holds only in-frame ones; the method was immunoSEQ multiplex PCR. The sample has about 170,000 clones; approximately 88% are singletons. Sequenced input: PBMCs. These receptors all stem from a boy aged 2 to 10 in good health and CMV-seronegative.

CDR3 amino acids: CATARVHGYTF. In DNA, the CDR3 is TGTGCCACCGCCAGGGTGCACGGCTACACCTTC. The chain combines TRBV28 with TRBJ1-2; a possible D gene is TRBD1 (5 bases). Germline values: CDR1 MDHEN, CDR2 SYDVKM. V was shortened by 10 bases and J by 8 bases, with 14 bases between the two germline ends. This CDR3 has 11 residues.

This clone occurred a few times. V and J are TRBV23-1 and TRBJ2-2; 8 positions agree with TRBD1. TRBV23-1 is marked as an open reading frame, function uncertain. Trimming cost V 2 bases and J 4 bases; bases outside gene matches: 0. The length of the CDR3 is 14 residues. The CDR3 spells CASSQGQGTGELFF. In DNA form, the CDR3 reads TGCGCCAGCAGTCAAGGACAGGGCACCGGGGAGCTGTTTTTT.

The CDR3 protein is CASSLSGTGTDTQYF. For the CDR3, the DNA is TGCGCCAGCAGCCTTAGCGGGACTGGCACAGATACGCAGTATTTT. This chain links TRBV4-3 with TRBJ2-3, with TRBD2 matching 8 bases. J lost 1 base, V lost 4 bases, and 4 bases had no gene match. Germline V gives CDR1 LGHNA, CDR2 YSLEER. The CDR3 runs to 15 residues.

This clone was seen just once. This chain connects TRBV5-8 to TRBJ1-2; 8 bases agree with TRBD1. CDR1 is SGHTS and CDR2 is YDEGEE in the germline V gene. The CDR3 length is 13 residues. V gave up 3 bases and J gave up 4 bases; unmatched junction bases: 2. The CDR3 DNA reads as TGTGCCAGCAGCTCGGACAGGGTCTATGGCTACACCTTC. Protein sequence: CASSSDRVYGYTF.

The rearrangement uses TRBV25-1 and TRBJ1-4; D perhaps matches TRBD1 (5 bases). CDR1 MGHDK and CDR2 SYGVNS come from the germline V gene. V was shortened by 7 bases and J by 5 bases, with 11 bases between the two germline ends. This CDR3 has 13 residues. The CDR3 coding sequence is TGTGCCAGCACATCTAGACAGAATGAAAAACTGTTTTTT. Amino acids: CASTSRQNEKLFF.

This sequence joins TRBV21-1 and TRBJ1-1; the D call TRBD1 from the table was never checked on the DNA. TRBV21-1 is flagged as a pseudogene. The CDR3 runs to 15 residues. The CDR3 coding sequence is TGTGCCAGCCCCCCGAGAGGGGGCATAAACACTGAAGCTTTCTTT. Protein product: CASPPRGGINTEAFF.

The gene calls are TRBV7-9 and TRBJ1-1; maybe TRBD1 (6 bases). The CDR3 covers 13 residues. V shed 3 bases and J shed 6 bases, with 11 bases lying between them. Germline lookup yields CDR1 SEHNR and CDR2 FQNEAQ (reference sequence). This CDR3 reads CASSFDRKAEAFF. The CDR3 region has the DNA TGTGCCAGCAGCTTCGACAGGAAGGCTGAAGCTTTCTTT.

The chain is built from TRBV6-1 and TRBJ2-1, with TRBD1 as a possible D gene (6 bases). CDR3 length: 16 residues. V was pared by 4 bases and J by 0 bases, with 13 bases between. Germline CDR1 and CDR2: MNHNS and SASEGT. The CDR3 here is CASSGQALSSYNEQFF. The CDR3 DNA reads TGTGCCAGCAGTGGACAGGCGCTAAGCTCCTACAATGAGCAGTTCTTC.

Comment on this clone: One end of the junction fails to match germline, which may point to a read error. Additional DNA sequences in this sample encode the identical CDR3. This sequence joins TRBV29-1 and TRBJ2-3, with a possible D match to TRBD1 (5 bases). Germline assignment: CDR1 SQVTM and CDR2 ANQGSEA. The CDR3 loop spans 17 amino acids. CDR3 sequence (DNA): TGCAGCGTTGACCATCCACCCCAGGGTCTCAGCACGGATACGCAGTATTTT. Its translation is CSVDHPPQGLSTDTQYF.

The rearrangement uses TRBV7-8 and TRBJ1-4; 9 nucleotides line up with TRBD1. V gave up 4 bases and J gave up 2 bases; unmatched junction bases: 17. This CDR3 has 20 residues. CDR1 is SGHVS, CDR2 FQNEAQ, per germline. The CDR3 protein is CASSSNYRGTGKWTNEKLFF. The CDR3 nucleotides read TGTGCCAGCAGCTCGAATTATAGAGGGACAGGGAAGTGGACTAATGAAAAACTGTTTTTT.

This sequence joins TRBV18 and TRBJ2-1; 7 nucleotides line up with TRBD2. There are 16 residues in the CDR3. The V segment lost 2 bases and the J segment 3 bases; nucleotides outside the gene matches: 7. Germline CDR1 KGHSH, CDR2 LQKENI. The CDR3 region is CASSPSSGTDYNEQFF. CDR3 nucleotides: TGTGCCAGCTCACCATCAAGCGGGACGGACTACAATGAGCAGTTCTTC.

The chain is built from TRBV7-2 and TRBJ2-2; maybe TRBD2 (6 bases). This CDR3 comprises 16 residues. Between the trimmed V and J ends, which lost 2 bases and 2 bases, there was a span of 12 bases. CDR1 and CDR2 (germline): SGHTA, FQGNSA. In DNA form, the CDR3 reads TGTGCCAGCAGCTTAACTGGACTAACTAACACCGGGGAGCTGTTTTTT. Its protein product is CASSLTGLTNTGELFF. The full variable domain, rest sourced from reference TRBV7-2 and TRBJ2-2, is GAGVSQSPSNKVTEKGKDVELRCDPISGHTALYWYRQSLGQGLEFLIYFQGNSAPDKSGLPSDRFSAERTGGSVSTLTIQRTQQEDSAVYLCASSLTGLTNTGELFFGEGSRLTVL.

This clone was seen only a few times. The chain combines TRBV29-1 with TRBJ2-1; weak D call: TRBD1 (6 bases). The CDR3 runs 13 residues. V was cut by 7 bases and J by 4 bases, with 14 bases left in between. Per the germline V gene, CDR1 is SQVTM and CDR2 is ANQGSEA. The CDR3 loop reads CSAQTGEYNEQFF. The CDR3 DNA reads TGCAGCGCCCAGACAGGCGAATACAATGAGCAGTTCTTC.

There are a few counts of this clone. The V gene is TRBV5-1, the J gene TRBJ1-1; TRBD1 aligns across 12 bases. This CDR3 region has 14 residues. Losses at the gene ends were 0 bases for V and 12 bases for J; bases not matched to a gene: 6. CDR1 and CDR2 from the germline V gene are SGHRS and YFSETQ. DNA for the CDR3: TGCGCCAGCAGCTTGGCCGGGACAGGGGGCATTTCTTTCTTT. Its translation: CASSLAGTGGISFF. The whole variable domain, remainder taken from reference TRBV5-1 and TRBJ1-1, is KAGVTQTPRYLIKTRGQQVTLSCSPISGHRSVSWYQQTPGQGLQFLFEYFSETQRNKGNFPGRFSGRQFSNSRSEMNVSTLELGDSALYLCASSLAGTGGISFFGQGTRLTVV.

The chain uses TRBV19 and TRBJ2-2, with no clear D. Looked up from germline, CDR1 is LNHDA and CDR2 is SQIVND (reference sequence). V lost 3 bases and J 4 bases, leaving 15 bases between the germline ends. The CDR3 consists of 16 residues. The CDR3 DNA is TGTGCCAGTAGTATTGCGGCTAGTCCCTTCACCGGGGAGCTGTTTTTT. Its translation is CASSIAASPFTGELFF.

This chain joins TRBV7-2 and TRBJ2-2; tentative D call: TRBD1 (5 bases). The CDR3 spans 16 residues. CDR1 SGHTA and CDR2 FQGNSA come from the germline V gene. Trimming stripped 1 base from V and 7 bases from J, with 16 bases between. The CDR3 DNA reads as TGTGCCAGCAGCTTAGAAGGGGTTACCTTCGGCGGGGAGCTGTTTTTT. Translated, it gives CASSLEGVTFGGELFF.